Following are 18 T cell receptor beta chains from one sample sequenced in a study of blood T cell repertoires in COVID-19. Sequencing was performed with immunoSEQ multiplex PCR; in TCRdb, only in-frame clones are kept and a portion is missing. Counted here are roughly 150,000 clones, roughly nine tenths occurring once; the ten biggest clones make up 2.4%. Sequenced: peripheral blood. These receptors all stem from a woman in her 70s with acute or convalescent COVID-19.

The V call is TRBV4-1, the J call TRBJ1-4; D unresolved. CDR3 length equals 16 residues. Trimming left V 4 bases short and J 2 bases short, with 14 bases between. Germline V lookup: CDR1 MGHRA, CDR2 YSYEKL. CDR3 sequence (DNA): TGCGCCAGCAGCCCCGCCCCTGGCACGACTAATGAAAAACTGTTTTTT. Translated: CASSPAPGTTNEKLFF.

The chain joins TRBV5-1 to TRBJ2-2, with TRBD1 matching 9 bases. The junction had 2 bases not matched to a gene; V was cut back by 0 bases and J by 5 bases. Germline V gene lookup returns CDR1 SGHRS and CDR2 YFSETQ. The CDR3 has 15 amino acids. The CDR3 is CASSLGTGDTGELFF. The DNA for the CDR3 is TGCGCCAGCAGCTTGGGGACAGGGGATACCGGGGAGCTGTTTTTT.

Here the CDR3 reads CAWTTGGHSGNTIYF. CDR3 coding DNA: TGTGCCTGGACGACAGGGGGCCACTCTGGAAACACCATATATTTT. This chain connects TRBV30 to TRBJ1-3, with 10 bases that match TRBD1. Germline CDR1 is GTSNPN and CDR2 is SVGIG (reference sequence). V trimming: 4 bases; J trimming: 0 bases; junction bases outside the gene matches: 3. The CDR3 extends over 15 amino acids.

This chain uses TRBV19 with TRBJ1-2; tentatively, D is TRBD1 (5 bases). The CDR3 loop spans 12 amino acids. With 5 bases removed from V and 3 bases from J, the gap between germline ends came to 7 bases. Germline V gene sequence: CDR1 LNHDA, CDR2 SQIVND (reference sequence). The CDR3 DNA follows: TGTGCCAGTAGTGGGGCCTACTATGGCTACACCTTC. It specifies CASSGAYYGYTF.

The chain is built from TRBV7-2 and TRBJ2-2; TRBD2 matches at 8 bases. Germline-derived CDR1 and CDR2 are SGHTA and FQGNSA. With V trimmed by 4 bases and J by 5 bases, 9 bases remained unmatched. The CDR3 is made up of 16 amino acids. DNA for the CDR3: TGTGCCAGCAGCTACCTAGGCGGGGGGATAACCGGGGAGCTGTTTTTT. Amino acid sequence: CASSYLGGGITGELFF.

This clone was seen a few times. This chain uses TRBV3-1 (or the pseudogene TRBV3-2) with TRBJ1-5; 9 bases are a match to TRBD1. This CDR3 has 17 residues. Trimming removed 4 bases from V and 2 bases from J; junction bases left unmatched: 9. CDR1 and CDR2 from the germline V gene are LGHDT and YNNKEL (reference sequence). The CDR3 DNA is TGTGCCAGCAGCCCCCGGGACAGGGAGGGGGGCAATCAGCCCCAGCATTTT. Amino acid sequence: CASSPRDREGGNQPQHF.

The chain is built from TRBV6-5 and TRBJ2-5; D remains unclear. The CDR3 has 11 residues. Germline CDR1 reads MNHEY; CDR2 reads SVGAGI. The germline V and J ends were trimmed by 6 bases and 5 bases, with 7 bases remaining between them. The CDR3 protein is CASRLEETQYF. DNA for the CDR3: TGTGCCAGCAGGCTCGAGGAGACCCAGTACTTC.

V and J are TRBV20-1 and TRBJ2-5; TRBD2 is a possible D gene (5 bases). Trimming took off 7 bases at V and 5 bases at J, with 11 bases between the two ends. This CDR3 has 11 amino acids. Germline CDR1 reads DFQATT; CDR2 reads SNEGSKA (reference sequence). CDR3 amino acids: CSGLRGETQYF. In DNA form, the CDR3 reads TGCAGTGGCCTTCGGGGTGAGACCCAGTACTTC.

The V and J genes are TRBV28 and TRBJ1-2; 7 nucleotides line up with TRBD1. The junction had 14 bases not matched to a gene; V was cut back by 5 bases and J by 8 bases. This CDR3 region has 15 residues. Germline assignment: CDR1 MDHEN and CDR2 SYDVKM. The CDR3 sequence is CASSPYLGQEGGYTF. The CDR3 region has the DNA TGTGCCAGCAGTCCGTATTTAGGACAGGAGGGAGGCTACACCTTC.

The genes are TRBV7-8 and TRBJ2-5; D may be TRBD2 (6 bases). The CDR3 is 16 residues long. The V end was cut by 3 bases, the J end by 0 bases, with 14 bases between. Germline loops: CDR1 SGHVS, CDR2 FQNEAQ. Here the CDR3 reads CASSFSSWGDQETQYF. CDR3 bases: TGTGCCAGCAGCTTCTCCTCGTGGGGGGACCAAGAGACCCAGTACTTC.

The chain links TRBV6-5 to TRBJ2-1; 8 bases fit TRBD1. The V gene's germline CDR1 is MNHEY and CDR2 SVGAGI. The V segment lost 5 bases and the J segment 6 bases; nucleotides outside the gene matches: 6. This CDR3 has 14 residues. CDR3 region: CASSLDRVGNEQFF. The CDR3 DNA reads as TGTGCCAGCAGTCTGGACAGGGTGGGCAATGAGCAGTTCTTC.

CDR3 region: CASSRQESYEQYF. CDR3 sequence (DNA): TGTGCCAGCAGTAGACAGGAGTCCTACGAGCAGTACTTC. This rearrangement joins TRBV6-2 or TRBV6-3 to TRBJ2-7; D perhaps matches TRBD1 (6 bases). Trimming took off 5 bases at V and 1 base at J, with 9 bases between the two ends. The CDR3 is 13 residues long. Looked up from germline, CDR1 is MNHEY and CDR2 is SVGEGT.

This chain's CDR3 is CASSLEGQGGSNSPLHF. Written as DNA, the CDR3 is TGTGCCAGCAGTTTAGAGGGACAGGGGGGAAGCAATTCACCCCTCCACTTT. This rearrangement joins TRBV27 to TRBJ1-6; 11 bases match TRBD1. V gave up 2 bases and J gave up 7 bases; unmatched junction bases: 7. CDR3 length: 17 amino acids. Germline CDR1 reads MNHEY; CDR2 reads SMNVEV (reference sequence).

This sequence joins TRBV24-1 and TRBJ2-5; 8 bases agree with TRBD2. Per the germline V gene, CDR1 is KGHDR and CDR2 is SFDVKD. This CDR3 is 16 amino acids long. With 4 bases clipped from V and 2 bases from J, the junction kept 8 bases outside the gene matches. The CDR3 region has the DNA TGTGCCACCAGTGAGTCGGGGGGGACTGATCAAGAGACCCAGTACTTC. This gives the protein CATSESGGTDQETQYF.

DNA for the CDR3: TGTGCCAGCAGTGCGTTCCAGGGTAGCCTCGAGCAGTACTTC. Protein product: CASSAFQGSLEQYF. The chain couples TRBV2 to TRBJ2-7; perhaps TRBD1 as D (5 bases). Trimming removed 4 bases at V and 6 bases at J, with 16 bases between. This CDR3 region has 14 residues. CDR1 is SNHLY, CDR2 FYNNEI, per germline.

V usage is TRBV2 and J usage is TRBJ2-7, with D tentatively TRBD1 (6 bases). Trimming removed 2 bases at V and 2 bases at J, with 10 bases between. CDR3 length equals 14 residues. Germline CDR1 and CDR2: SNHLY and FYNNEI. CDR3 DNA: TGTGCCAGCAGTGAATCCAACAGGGCCTACGAGCAGTACGTC. It translates to CASSESNRAYEQYV.

This chain connects TRBV6-1 to TRBJ2-7, with D possibly matching TRBD2 (6 bases). This CDR3 is 15 amino acids long. Trimming shortened V by 2 bases and J by 0 bases, and 11 bases separated the two germline ends. Germline CDR1 MNHNS, CDR2 SASEGT. The DNA for the CDR3 is TGTGCCAGCAGTGAAAGGAGGGAGAGCTCCTACGAGCAGTACGTC. Translated: CASSERRESSYEQYV.

V usage is TRBV5-4 and J usage is TRBJ2-3; 8 bases fit TRBD2. The CDR3 spans 15 residues. With V trimmed by 4 bases and J by 4 bases, 8 bases remained unmatched. Germline values: CDR1 SGHNT, CDR2 YYREEE (reference sequence). The CDR3 here is CASSAGGARPDTQYF. The CDR3 DNA reads TGTGCCAGCAGCGCCGGGGGGGCTCGCCCAGATACGCAGTATTTT.